The following is a TCR beta chain sequence with its context. The antigen it binds to is not known. No per-base quality is available; no much larger clone lies one base away. This same CDR3 is encoded by further DNA sequences in the sample. V is trimmed back by 0 bases and J by 8 bases, and the junction contains 5 bases that no gene match accounts for. Looking up the germline V gene yields CDR1 SGHRS and CDR2 YFSETQ. Reading from cysteine to phenylalanine, the CDR3 counts 14 amino acids. The only DNA kept is the CDR3, 42 bases in frame from the first base. The sample is drawn from a study of cytomegalovirus exposure and HLA in healthy donors (dated 2017 in TCRdb). In terms of the full investigation: In an earlier analysis of approximately 640 of the donors, 250 to 350 Gb of sequence data and 90 million to 130 million unique TCR beta sequences from about 190 million T cells were reported. Around 330 gigabases of sequencing data and approximately 92 million unique TCR sequences made up an early release that covered nearly 650 HLA-typed donors. Of the 300 to 400 genotyped donors, roughly 80% fell in the genetic ancestry cluster associated with self-reported Caucasian donors. The aim of the study was to test whether cataloging public T cell receptors could identify signatures of past pathogen exposure. The study used immunosequencing to profile the T cell repertoires of about 670 subjects and linked those repertoires to cytomegalovirus serostatus. Besides the first cohort of around 670 subjects, a separate validation cohort made up of 95 to 150 different subjects was used. To predict cytomegalovirus infection status, the study brought together high-throughput TCR immunosequencing, statistical association of individual TCRs with disease status, and machine learning. To study patterns of TCR occurrence, a later analysis re-analyzed previously published TCR beta repertoires from 550 to 800 donors and added high-resolution HLA genotyping. In the later analysis, no new phenotypic data were used to find candidate immune exposures; instead, reliance was placed on TCR beta sequences and their occurrence across donors. In an earlier analysis of 500 to 650 of the donors, high-throughput TCR beta sequencing was used to judge whether each TCR beta V gene segment behaved as functional or pseudogenic. Donor age, sex, ethnicity and CMV serostatus were compiled together with the repertoire data. A later genetic analysis took genome-wide SNP genotypes for about three fifths of the 666 donors and used that subset as a discovery cohort. Every repertoire in the discovery cohort had been generated on one and the same sequencing platform. HLA typing covered class I and class II loci at four-digit resolution. Typing coverage varied by locus: 629-630 donors for A, B, C, DRB1 and DQB1; roughly 500 for DQA1; about 600 for DPA1; roughly 450 for DPB1. Because of strong linkage in the cohort, 4 to 6 DR-DQ haplotypes were treated as single units for association and clustering. Among a few hundred genotyped donors of the cohort, an average of around 240,000 unique TCR beta nucleotide sequences were sequenced per donor, approximately 20% of them non-productive. The paper as a whole reports these results and caveats: In an earlier analysis of fewer than 700 of the donors, most TCR beta V segments appeared in productive rearrangements about 87% or about 30% of the time, broadly matching IMGT annotations. When HLA alleles, especially DR and DQ, strongly co-occurred, TCR associations were difficult to assign to individual alleles. Some IMGT-functional V segments, including TRBV6-2 and TRBV6-3, could not be distinguished by the 87-base-pair reads and were therefore excluded. In a later analysis, TCR association rates were found to vary across HLA loci, with the most associated TCRs seen for DRB1 alleles and the fewest for HLA-C alleles. A later analysis associated 16,951 TCR beta sequences with specific HLA alleles at a false discovery rate of 0.05. The sequencing pipeline was judged likely to have produced a cluster of highly shared sequence variants as a technical artifact. According to a later genetic analysis, donors in an Asian-associated ancestry cluster had fewer N-insertions in productive TCRs than the roughly 660-donor mean. In a later analysis, several top co-occurrence clusters were reported to appear linked to parvovirus B19, influenza, CMV and Epstein-Barr virus. Presence/absence analyses assumed roughly uniform sequencing depth across donors, an assumption that may not hold. In a later analysis, most CMV-associated TCR beta chains were found to appear HLA-restricted, with HLA associations seemingly driven largely by CMV exposure. V-gene and J-gene trimming of TCR beta chains was associated with a missense DCLRE1C variant in a later genetic analysis, and the association was replicated in an independent cohort. Only TCR beta chains were sequenced in this cohort, and the absence of alpha or paired-chain data limited detectable features. A further reported finding was that TCR beta sequences accurately predicted the HLA-A and HLA-B alleles for most subjects in the first cohort. Three of the identified cytomegalovirus-associated TCR beta chains were confirmed in vitro to be specific for cytomegalovirus antigens. The classifier was reported to diagnose cytomegalovirus status with high specificity and sensitivity in both the original cohort and the validation cohort. The study listed 164 TCR beta chains as associated with cytomegalovirus. Linkage disequilibrium might explain the correlated functional status among segregating V segments, but an unknown experimental factor could not be ruled out. Compared with equally common non-associated chains, HLA-associated TCR beta chains in a later analysis were more clonally expanded and had lower generation probabilities. CMV serostatus was the only immune exposure information available for the cohort. While some public TCRs were present in many individuals, most TCR sequences turned up only very rarely across donors. Because counts were too low, about 18 rarely observed V segments, including chromosome 9 orphons, were excluded from the earlier analysis of 587 of the donors. According to the authors, the approach could potentially be generalized to other disease states and immunological phenotypes. Because some donors lacked HLA typing at each locus, the association tests relied only on the typed subset.

Library creation used the immunoSEQ multiplex PCR assay. For the multiplex PCR, a mixture combining 60 forward primers for TCR Vbeta segments and 13 reverse primers for TCR Jbeta segments was used. A multiplex PCR assay on genomic DNA amplified the CDR3 region of rearranged TCR beta genes. The Illumina HiSeq System was used to sequence the amplified TCR beta libraries as 87-base-pair reads. In the authors' own workflow: Across the 666 repertoires, a later analysis counted 80 million or so unique TCR beta chains, 9 million to 14 million of which were shared by at least two donors. To remove PCR and sequencing errors, raw reads were error-corrected and collapsed into unique sequences using a nearest-neighbor algorithm that merged closely related sequences. To assign V, D and J gene segments, CDR3 sequences were aligned to IMGT reference sequences. Each retained sequence needed at least a six-nucleotide match to both a V gene segment and a J gene segment. A rearrangement counted as productive if the CDR3 had no stop codons and remained in frame with V and J, and every other rearrangement counted as non-productive. Following IMGT convention, CDR3 was defined as the stretch from the second conserved V-encoded cysteine up to the conserved J-encoded phenylalanine. In an earlier analysis of roughly 580 of the donors, sequences lacking an unambiguous match to a single V gene segment were excluded. In an earlier analysis of approximately 590 of the donors, V segments were called functional above 56.7% productive rearrangements and were called segregating when the between-donor standard deviation exceeded 5%. A statistical classification framework was developed to diagnose cytomegalovirus status using the catalog of TCR beta chain sequences. In a later analysis, V and J genes were assigned by comparing TCR nucleotide sequences against IMGT/GENE-DB human TR gene sequences. The TCRdist pipeline was used in a later analysis to assign CDR3 sequences and most-parsimonious VDJ recombination scenarios. In a later analysis, every TCR beta chain was defined by the combination of its CDR3 amino acid sequence and its V-gene family, and reads without a unique V-gene family were dropped. In a later analysis, 500 to 650 highly shared, low-generation-probability nucleotide sequences were removed to address suspected cross-contamination and a sequencing artifact. In a later analysis, a clonal expansion index was calculated for each public chain from normalized within-repertoire ranks of inferred template counts. In a later analysis, generation probabilities were computed using a VDJ recombination model fitted to out-of-frame rearrangements, and the results were checked against IGoR. In a later analysis, hypergeometric tests were used to score TCR-TCR, TCR-HLA and TCR-CMV co-occurrence, with a repertoire-size bias correction applied to TCR pairs. To estimate false discovery rates, a later analysis permuted the HLA or CMV assignments 20 times. In a later analysis, co-occurring TCRs were grouped with DBSCAN, and TCRdist sequence similarity was added when clustering was performed within HLA-allele-positive subsets. Repertoires with fewer than 30,000 or more than 120,000 public chains, plus five repertoires with anomalous nucleotide sharing, were excluded from co-occurrence clustering. TCRdb re-hosts the immuneACCESS table, in-frame sequences only. Its copies lack some clones; in the studies checked, an unresolved V gene accounts for under half of them, and the cause for the rest is not known. Clone size and V and J calls were adopted from that table, with D and trimming inferred from the DNA. The sample contains 200,000 to 250,000 clones, 76% of them found a single time. Of the sample, over 0.55% is held by the ten largest clones.

The cohort consisted of 650 to 700 healthy bone marrow donors. All cohort members were sampled while nominally healthy, although unrecorded immune exposures were likely present. The donor tested CMV seronegative, placing the donor among the 300 to 400 seronegative members of the cohort. Every donor gave a peripheral blood sample, and the peripheral blood mononuclear cells from that sample were used for TCR beta sequencing. The Qiagen DNeasy Blood Extraction Kit was used to extract genomic DNA from the blood cell samples. The V and J genes are TRBV5-1 and TRBJ2-1, with 7 central nucleotides matching TRBD1. This clonotype originated in a man between 18 and 35 years old in good health and CMV-seronegative. The specimen sequenced was PBMCs. The DNA reads TGCGCCAGCAGCTTGGTAGGGGGCAGGGATGAGCAGTTCTTC. This translates into CASSLVGGRDEQFF.